This passage covers 4 T cell receptor beta chains from one sample sequenced in a study of high-grade serous ovarian cancer treatment subgroups. TCRdb's table, derived via immunoSEQ multiplex PCR, lists solely in-frame clones and lacks some. The sample holds about 520 clones; 60% to 85% are singletons and the top ten take approximately 30%. Tumor samples were obtained before definitive surgery or chemotherapy. Sequencing used tumor tissue. Receptors originate from a human donor with high-grade serous ovarian cancer.

The V and J genes are TRBV6-5 and TRBJ1-2; 7 nucleotides match TRBD1. Germline CDR1 reads MNHEY; CDR2 reads SVGAGI. This CDR3 contains 13 residues. V was clipped by 6 bases and J by 2 bases; unmatched bases: 3. The DNA of the CDR3 is TGTGCCAGCAGAACACAGGGGAACTATGGCTACACCTTC. Its translation: CASRTQGNYGYTF.

The rearrangement uses TRBV28 and TRBJ1-2, with 8 bases identical to TRBD1. This CDR3 spans 12 amino acids. The germline CDR1 and CDR2 sequences are MDHEN and SYDVKM. Losses at the gene ends were 1 base for V and 12 bases for J; bases not matched to a gene: 4. DNA of the CDR3: TGTGCCAGCAGTTTATCGGACAGGGTTCACACCTTC. This gives the protein CASSLSDRVHTF.

Comments on this clone: The same CDR3 is also encoded by other DNA sequences in this sample. The chain has TRBV9 and TRBJ2-3; D may be TRBD2 (7 bases). The CDR3 loop spans 18 amino acids. Trimming cost V 0 bases and J 2 bases, with 19 bases left between them. CDR1 is SGDLS and CDR2 is YYNGEE in the germline V gene. This CDR3 reads CASSVAWGAGVLTDTQYF. Written as DNA, the CDR3 is TGTGCCAGCAGCGTAGCTTGGGGGGCGGGAGTCCTCACAGATACGCAGTATTTT.

CDR3 residues: CASSLWGTNPETQYF. CDR3 nucleotides: TGTGCCAGCAGTTTGTGGGGGACCAATCCGGAGACCCAGTACTTC. The chain joins TRBV6-6 to TRBJ2-5, with D perhaps given as TRBD1 or TRBD2 (5 bases each). Trimming removed 4 bases from V and 5 bases from J, with 17 bases in between. The CDR3 loop spans 15 amino acids. The germline V gene encodes CDR1 MNHNY and CDR2 SVGAGI (reference sequence).